This T cell receptor beta chain was obtained from a study of radiation and T cells in renal cell carcinoma. The junction had 4 bases not matched to a gene; V was cut back by 0 bases and J by 6 bases. The germline V gene has CDR1 SGHRS and CDR2 YFSETQ. The CDR3 has 15 residues. Time point reported: blood 2 weeks post-SBRT. Treatment in this sample: 15 Gy SBRT to primary tumor, nephrectomy 4 weeks later. The table came from immunoSEQ multiplex PCR; TCRdb's copy has only in-frame clones and leaves some out. The sample yields 70,000 to 90,000 clones, roughly 85% seen once. Notes on the study in general: Top tumor clonotypes rose in blood 2 weeks post-radiation, then contracted.

Comments on this clone: Its antigen is as yet unknown.

The gene calls are TRBV5-1 and TRBJ2-3; TRBD2 agrees at 10 bases. The receptor was derived from a woman between 45 and 65 years old with renal cell carcinoma. This specimen was blood, taken from a patient whose treatment included radiotherapy and nephrectomy. CDR3 coding DNA: TGCGCCAGCAGCTTGGTTTTAGCGGGGGGTGATACGCAGTATTTT. Protein: CASSLVLAGGDTQYF. Full variable domain (rest looked up from reference TRBV5-1 and TRBJ2-3): KAGVTQTPRYLIKTRGQQVTLSCSPISGHRSVSWYQQTPGQGLQFLFEYFSETQRNKGNFPGRFSGRQFSNSRSEMNVSTLELGDSALYLCASSLVLAGGDTQYFGPGTRLTVL.